This TCR beta chain was sequenced in a study of cytomegalovirus exposure and HLA in healthy donors. Germline V gives CDR1 SGDLS, CDR2 YYNGEE. The CDR3 has 14 amino acids. V was trimmed by 3 bases and J by 0 bases, leaving 7 bases between them. In regard to this clone: Its antigen is not identified.

General study findings and limits: Highly shared variants forming one cluster were likely a sequencing artifact. Further analysis, carried out later, found HLA-associated TCR beta chains more clonally expanded than equally common other chains. Looking again later, the authors saw that most CMV-associated TCR beta chains seemed HLA-restricted.

13 Jbeta primers and 60 Vbeta primers were used for the PCR. Sequencing used immunoSEQ multiplex PCR; TCRdb keeps in-frame clones, though not all of them. The table shows about 280,000 clones, with approximately 90% occurring only once. Sequencing used PBMCs. The sequence was obtained from a woman aged 18-35 years in good health and CMV-seronegative. The chain uses TRBV9 and TRBJ2-1, with D perhaps matching TRBD2 (5 bases). DNA of the CDR3: TGTGCCAGCAGCGGGACTTCCTCCTACAATGAGCAGTTCTTC. This encodes CASSGTSSYNEQFF.